Shown below are 8 T cell receptor beta chains from a single sample sequenced in a study of vaccination and CD4 T cells after COVID-19. Treatment meaning: approximately nine-day PBMC culture with coronavirus spike peptide pools or control peptides (ViraFEST assay). The Oncomine TCR Beta short-read assay was applied to DNA of cultured CD4+ T cells. Using its own MiXCR run on the PCR reads, TCRdb lists one record per CDR3 protein. The sample contains approximately 10,000 distinct CDR3 sequences, 53% of which appear only once. These receptors' targets are unknown. Material: CD4+ T cells from blood, cultured in vitro. These receptors were obtained from a human donor who had recovered from COVID-19.

The CDR3 sequence: CASTVGATGNQPQHF. CDR3 bases: TGTGCCAGCACGGTAGGAGCGACAGGGAATCAGCCCCAGCATTTT. The V gene is TRBV2, the J gene TRBJ1-5; the match to TRBD1 covers 7 bases. J was trimmed by 4 bases and V by 7 bases; bases with no gene match: 10. Looked up from germline, CDR1 is SNHLY and CDR2 is FYNNEI. The CDR3 runs to 15 residues.

This clonotype appeared a few times. The V and J genes are TRBV7-2 and TRBJ1-2, with D tentatively TRBD1 (6 bases). This CDR3 region has 13 residues. V was shortened by 5 bases and J by 5 bases, with 12 bases between the two germline ends. Germline V gives CDR1 SGHTA, CDR2 FQGNSA. CDR3 loop: CASSQDRYYGYTF. The DNA for the CDR3 is TGTGCCAGCAGCCAGGACAGATATTATGGCTACACCTTC. Using reference TRBV7-2 and TRBJ1-2 for the parts outside the CDR3, the full variable domain is GAGVSQSPSNKVTEKGKDVELRCDPISGHTALYWYRQSLGQGLEFLIYFQGNSAPDKSGLPSDRFSAERTGGSVSTLTIQRTQQEDSAVYLCASSQDRYYGYTFGSGTRLTVV.

In its sample, this clonotype was seen a few times. The gene calls are TRBV20-1 and TRBJ1-3; D is ambiguous. The germline V and J ends were trimmed by 0 bases and 1 base, with 10 bases remaining between them. CDR3 length: 15 amino acids. The germline CDR1 and CDR2 sequences are DFQATT and SNEGSKA (reference sequence). In nucleotides, the CDR3 is TGCAGTGCTAGAGATGATTGGGGTTCTGGAAACACCATATATTTT. As protein: CSARDDWGSGNTIYF.

The rearrangement uses TRBV2 and TRBJ2-2; D gene uncertain. Trimming left V 3 bases short and J 7 bases short, with 15 bases between. Germline CDR1 reads SNHLY; CDR2 reads FYNNEI. The CDR3 has 15 amino acids. This CDR3 reads CASSDLADTGGELFF. DNA of the CDR3: TGTGCCAGCAGTGATCTGGCCGATACGGGCGGGGAGCTGTTTTTT.

The chain recombines TRBV7-9 with TRBJ1-3; D is ambiguous. V lost 5 bases and J lost 4, with 15 bases in between. The CDR3 sequence is 15 residues long. The V gene's germline CDR1 is SEHNR and CDR2 FQNEAQ (reference sequence). Written as DNA, the CDR3 is TGTGCCAGCAGCCCAAAGATTCGGATCGGAAACACCATATATTTT. Translating it yields CASSPKIRIGNTIYF.

J is TRBJ2-5 and V is TRBV3-1; 14 bases agree with TRBD2. This CDR3 has 19 residues. Trimming cost V 3 bases and J 2 bases; bases outside gene matches: 11. Germline CDR1 LGHDT, CDR2 YNNKEL (reference sequence). The CDR3: CASSHRPGTSGGGQETQYF. The CDR3 nucleotides are TGTGCCAGCAGCCACCGTCCCGGGACTAGCGGGGGTGGGCAAGAGACCCAGTACTTC.

This clonotype showed up just a few times. The chain joins TRBV7-9 to TRBJ1-2; D is ambiguous. V shed 0 bases and J shed 7 bases, with 18 bases lying between them. CDR3 size: 16 residues. CDR1 is SEHNR, CDR2 FQNEAQ, per germline (reference sequence). The CDR3 sequence is CASSLAHPGGFGGYTF. Here the CDR3 DNA reads TGTGCCAGCAGCTTAGCGCACCCAGGCGGGTTTGGTGGCTACACCTTC.

The V gene is TRBV12-3 or TRBV12-4, the J gene TRBJ1-2, with a weak D call TRBD1 (5 bases). This CDR3 has 15 residues. The ends were cut back, 5 bases at V and 2 bases at J, with 15 bases in the middle. This chain's CDR3 is CASSPGQGANYGYTF. Here the CDR3 DNA reads TGTGCCAGCAGTCCCGGGCAGGGTGCGAACTATGGCTACACCTTC.